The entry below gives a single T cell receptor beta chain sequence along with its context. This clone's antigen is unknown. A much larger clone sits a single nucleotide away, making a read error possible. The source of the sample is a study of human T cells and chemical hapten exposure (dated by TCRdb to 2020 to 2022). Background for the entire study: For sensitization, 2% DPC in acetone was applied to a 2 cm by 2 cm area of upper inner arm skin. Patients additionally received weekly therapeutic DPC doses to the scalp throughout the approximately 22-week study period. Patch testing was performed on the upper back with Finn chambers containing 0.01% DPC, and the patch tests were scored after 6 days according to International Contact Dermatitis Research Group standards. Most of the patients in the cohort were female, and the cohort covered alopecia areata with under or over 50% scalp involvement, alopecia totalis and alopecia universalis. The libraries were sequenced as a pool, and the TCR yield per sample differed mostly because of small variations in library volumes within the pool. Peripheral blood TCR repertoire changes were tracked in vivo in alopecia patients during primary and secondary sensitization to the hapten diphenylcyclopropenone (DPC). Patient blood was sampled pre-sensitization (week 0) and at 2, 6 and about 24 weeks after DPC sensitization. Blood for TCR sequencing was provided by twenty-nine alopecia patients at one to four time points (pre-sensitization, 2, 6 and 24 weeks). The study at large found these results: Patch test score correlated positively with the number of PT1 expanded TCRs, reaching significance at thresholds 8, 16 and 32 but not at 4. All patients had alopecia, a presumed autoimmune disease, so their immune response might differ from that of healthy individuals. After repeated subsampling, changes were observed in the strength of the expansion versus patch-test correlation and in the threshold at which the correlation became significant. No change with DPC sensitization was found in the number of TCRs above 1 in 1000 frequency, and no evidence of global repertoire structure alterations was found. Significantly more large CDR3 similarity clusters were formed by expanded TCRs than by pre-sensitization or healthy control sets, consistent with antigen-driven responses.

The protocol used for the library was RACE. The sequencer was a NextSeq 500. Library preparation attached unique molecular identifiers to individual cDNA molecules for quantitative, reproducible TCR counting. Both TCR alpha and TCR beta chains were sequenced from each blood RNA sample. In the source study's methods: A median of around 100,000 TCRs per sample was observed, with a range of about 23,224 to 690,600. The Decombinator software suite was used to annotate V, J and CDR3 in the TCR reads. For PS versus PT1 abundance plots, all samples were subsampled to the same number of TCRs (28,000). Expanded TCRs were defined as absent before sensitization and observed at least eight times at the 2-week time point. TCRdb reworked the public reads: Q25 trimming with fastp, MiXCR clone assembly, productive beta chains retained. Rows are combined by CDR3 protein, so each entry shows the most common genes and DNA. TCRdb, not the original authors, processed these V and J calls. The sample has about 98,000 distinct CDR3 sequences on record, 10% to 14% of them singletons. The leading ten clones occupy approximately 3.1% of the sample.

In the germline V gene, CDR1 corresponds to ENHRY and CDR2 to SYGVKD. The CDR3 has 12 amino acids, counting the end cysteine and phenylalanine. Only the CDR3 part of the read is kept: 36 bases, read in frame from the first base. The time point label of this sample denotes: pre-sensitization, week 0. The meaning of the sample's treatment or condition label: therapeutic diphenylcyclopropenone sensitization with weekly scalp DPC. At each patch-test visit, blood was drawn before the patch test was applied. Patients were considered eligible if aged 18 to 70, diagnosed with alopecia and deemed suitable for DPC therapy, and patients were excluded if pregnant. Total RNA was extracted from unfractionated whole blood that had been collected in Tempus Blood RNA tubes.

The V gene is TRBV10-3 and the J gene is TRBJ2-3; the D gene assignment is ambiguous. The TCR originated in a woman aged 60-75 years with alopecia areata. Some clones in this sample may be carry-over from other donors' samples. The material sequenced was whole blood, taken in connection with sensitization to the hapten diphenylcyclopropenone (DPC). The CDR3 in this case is CAICEVSDTQYF. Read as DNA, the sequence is TGTGCCATCTGTGAGGTTTCAGATACGCAGTATTTT.